This is a list of T cell receptor beta chains from one sample in a study of neoadjuvant anti-PD-1 for oral cavity cancer. Using immunoSEQ multiplex PCR, the repertoire was profiled, and TCRdb retains in-frame clones only, with some absent. The sample yields over 60,000 clones, 80% to 90% seen once. The sample here was PBMCs, taken after nivolumab (anti-PD-1) treatment. The receptor set was obtained from a person between 35 and 79 years old with oral cavity squamous cell carcinoma. Each CDR3 is given with its conserved first and last residue. A D gene is named only where the DNA matches it firmly. The listing skips clone size in some rows; elsewhere it reads once, few, many or a size class.

j_gene	v_gene	abundance	d_gene	CDR3aa	CDR3nt
TRBJ1-5	TRBV7-3	NA	NA	CASSLQQGQPQHF	TGTGCCAGCAGCTTACAGCAGGGACAGCCCCAGCATTTT
TRBJ2-2	TRBV11-2	NA	NA	CASSLISPSHTGELFF	TGTGCCAGCAGCTTAATTTCTCCCAGCCACACCGGGGAGCTGTTTTTT
TRBJ2-5	TRBV14	NA	TRBD2	CASSQARTSGLQETQYF	TGTGCCAGCAGCCAAGCTCGGACTAGCGGCCTCCAAGAGACCCAGTACTTC
TRBJ1-3	TRBV7-8	NA	NA	CASSLGVSGNTIYF	TGTGCCAGCAGCTTAGGCGTCTCTGGAAACACCATATATTTT
TRBJ1-2	TRBV6-5	NA	TRBD1	CASSYATGVGYTF	TGTGCCAGCAGTTACGCGACAGGGGTTGGCTACACCTTC
TRBJ2-7	TRBV21-1	NA	NA	CASSYIAGGRSYEQYF	TGTGCCAGCAGCTATATAGCGGGAGGGCGCTCCTACGAGCAGTACTTC
TRBJ2-3	TRBV30	NA	TRBD2	CAWSVRKREPTSTDTQYF	TGTGCCTGGAGTGTACGTAAGCGGGAGCCGACTAGCACAGATACGCAGTATTTT
TRBJ2-5	TRBV29-1	NA	TRBD1	CSAATGLETQYF	TGCAGCGCCGCGACAGGGTTAGAGACCCAGTACTTC
TRBJ2-1	TRBV29-1	NA	TRBD2	CSDREGYNEQFF	TGCAGCGATCGGGAGGGCTACAATGAGCAGTTCTTC
TRBJ2-3	TRBV2	NA	NA	CASSEQRRGDTQYF	TGTGCCAGCAGTGAGCAGCGTAGGGGGGATACGCAGTATTTT
TRBJ2-2	TRBV7-6	once	NA	CASSLGVRTNTGELFF	TGTGCCAGCAGCTTAGGGGTCAGAACGAACACCGGGGAGCTGTTTTTT
TRBJ1-2	TRBV7-9	once	NA	CASSLYKGDGYTF	TGTGCCAGCAGCTTATATAAGGGGGATGGCTACACCTTC
TRBJ1-1	TRBV5-1	NA	NA	CASTPWKGTEAFF	TGCGCCAGCACCCCATGGAAAGGCACTGAAGCTTTCTTT
TRBJ1-1	TRBV18	NA	NA	CASSLGAGTYTEAFF	TGTGCCAGCTCACTTGGGGCAGGGACCTACACTGAAGCTTTCTTT
TRBJ2-5	TRBV6-1	once	NA	CASSRDGPQETQYF	TGTGCCAGCAGCCGGGACGGACCCCAAGAGACCCAGTACTTC
TRBJ1-1	TRBV4-1	NA	TRBD1	CASSHESEGAQNTEAFF	TGCGCCAGCAGCCATGAATCGGAGGGGGCCCAGAACACTGAAGCTTTCTTT
TRBJ2-1	TRBV6-4	NA	TRBD2	CASSASGRSRSYNEQFF	TGTGCCAGCAGTGCTAGCGGGAGAAGTCGATCCTACAATGAGCAGTTCTTC
TRBJ1-4	TRBV18	NA	NA	CASSPEVGTNEKLFF	TGTGCCAGCTCACCAGAGGTCGGAACTAATGAAAAACTGTTTTTT
TRBJ2-1	TRBV6-4	NA	NA	CASSLGGEQFF	TGTGCCAGCAGCCTTGGGGGTGAGCAGTTCTTC
TRBJ1-6	TRBV15	NA	NA	CATSRQGNSPLHF	TGTGCCACCAGCAGACAGGGGAATTCACCCCTCCACTTT
TRBJ2-6	TRBV6-1	NA	NA	CASISGVSGANVLTF	TGTGCCAGCATTTCAGGGGTCTCTGGGGCCAACGTCCTGACTTTC
TRBJ1-1	TRBV19	NA	NA	CASSMAGDSAEAFF	TGTGCCAGTAGTATGGCTGGTGATTCCGCTGAAGCTTTCTTT
TRBJ1-5	TRBV2	few	NA	CASSGQGRSQPQHF	TGTGCCAGCAGTGGTCAGGGAAGGAGTCAGCCCCAGCATTTT
TRBJ2-7	TRBV27	NA	NA	CASRTWGEQYF	TGTGCCAGCAGAACCTGGGGCGAGCAGTACTTC
TRBJ2-1	TRBV19	once	NA	CASSMRLRDEQFF	TGTGCCAGTAGTATGCGGCTACGAGACGAGCAGTTCTTC
TRBJ2-1	TRBV6-5	NA	NA	CASSYSTILDSNEQFF	TGTGCCAGCAGTTACTCGACGATACTAGATTCGAATGAGCAGTTCTTC
TRBJ2-1	TRBV5-4	NA	NA	CASSLIGNEQFF	TGTGCCAGCAGCTTGATCGGGAATGAGCAGTTCTTC
TRBJ2-2	TRBV5-1	NA	NA	CASSLETISNTGELFF	TGCGCCAGCAGCTTGGAAACAATCTCGAACACCGGGGAGCTGTTTTTT
TRBJ1-2	TRBV6-5	NA	TRBD1	CASSYSGTGHYGYTF	TGTGCCAGCAGTTATTCAGGGACAGGCCACTATGGCTACACCTTC
TRBJ2-1	TRBV6-1	NA	TRBD2	CASRLAGGPGNEQFF	TGTGCCAGCAGATTAGCGGGAGGGCCAGGGAATGAGCAGTTCTTC
TRBJ2-5	TRBV6-6	NA	TRBD2	CASRRLAASETQYF	TGTGCCAGCAGGAGACTAGCGGCATCGGAGACCCAGTACTTC
TRBJ1-5	TRBV7-2	NA	TRBD1	CASSLVGQGLNQPQHF	TGTGCCAGCAGCTTAGTGGGACAGGGGCTGAATCAGCCCCAGCATTTT
TRBJ1-3	TRBV19	NA	NA	CASIVGGFGNTIYF	TGTGCCAGTATCGTCGGGGGCTTCGGAAACACCATATATTTT
TRBJ1-5	TRBV6-1	NA	TRBD1	CASRAPGGHQPQHF	TGTGCCAGCAGGGCGCCAGGGGGGCATCAGCCCCAGCATTTT
TRBJ1-1	TRBV11-2	NA	NA	CASTSPAKMGTEAFF	TGTGCCAGCACCAGTCCGGCTAAGATGGGCACTGAAGCTTTCTTT
TRBJ1-1	TRBV11-3	few	NA	CASSLGGRVTEAFF	TGTGCCAGCAGCTTAGGGGGGCGGGTCACTGAAGCTTTCTTT
TRBJ2-5	TRBV7-9	NA	TRBD2	CASSSLAGGYETQYF	TGTGCCAGCAGCTCACTAGCGGGAGGCTATGAGACCCAGTACTTC
TRBJ2-7	TRBV7-9	NA	NA	CASSAWDYEQYF	TGTGCCAGCAGCGCGTGGGACTACGAGCAGTACTTC
TRBJ1-5	TRBV28	NA	NA	CASSLPARGQPQHF	TGTGCCAGCAGTTTACCGGCCCGTGGACAGCCCCAGCATTTT
TRBJ2-6	TRBV28	NA	NA	CASISSGANVLTF	TGTGCCAGCATAAGCTCTGGGGCCAACGTCCTGACTTTC
TRBJ2-5	TRBV7-3	NA	TRBD1	CASSTTGGETQYF	TGTGCCAGCAGCACAACAGGGGGGGAGACCCAGTACTTC
TRBJ2-6	TRBV7-9	NA	TRBD1	CASSRGQALSGANVLTF	TGTGCCAGCAGCAGGGGACAGGCCCTATCTGGGGCCAACGTCCTGACTTTC
TRBJ1-5	TRBV28	NA	NA	CASSLPTGPNQPQHF	TGTGCCAGCAGTTTACCGACAGGACCTAATCAGCCCCAGCATTTT
TRBJ1-1	TRBV4-1	many	NA	CASSLERTDEAFF	TGCGCCAGCAGCCTCGAGCGAACGGATGAAGCTTTCTTT
TRBJ1-2	TRBV5-1	once	NA	CASTQVRGGFYGYTF	TGCGCCAGCACCCAGGTCAGGGGAGGATTCTATGGCTACACCTTC